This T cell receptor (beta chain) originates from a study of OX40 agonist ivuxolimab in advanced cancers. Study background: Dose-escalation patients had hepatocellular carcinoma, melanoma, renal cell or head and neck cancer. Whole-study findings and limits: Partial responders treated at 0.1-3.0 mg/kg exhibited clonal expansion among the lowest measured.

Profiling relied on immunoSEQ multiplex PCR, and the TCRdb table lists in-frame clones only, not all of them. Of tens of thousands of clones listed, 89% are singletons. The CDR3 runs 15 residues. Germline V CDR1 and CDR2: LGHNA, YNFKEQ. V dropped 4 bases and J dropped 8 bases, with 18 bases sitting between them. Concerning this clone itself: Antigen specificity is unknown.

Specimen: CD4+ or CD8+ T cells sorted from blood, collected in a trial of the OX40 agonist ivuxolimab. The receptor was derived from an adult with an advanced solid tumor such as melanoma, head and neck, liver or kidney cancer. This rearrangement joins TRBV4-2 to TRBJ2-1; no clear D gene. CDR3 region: CASSLEASTKDEQFF. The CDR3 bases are TGTGCCAGCAGCCTCGAAGCTTCCACGAAAGATGAGCAGTTCTTC.